This TCR beta chain was obtained from a study of shared clonotypes between healthy human individuals. The method was immunoSEQ multiplex PCR; TCRdb's version includes in-frame clones alone and lacks a portion of them. The sample has some 1,900,000 clones; over 85% are singletons. Comment on this clone: Its antigen is unknown.

Selected positively for CCR7 and CD45RO-negative, naive CD8 cells excluded terminally differentiated effector memory CD45RA+ cells. Whole-study results and caveats: Rarefaction revealed incomplete sorted-subset sequencing despite large depth.

Trimming took 8 bases from V and 4 from J; bases not matched to a gene: 9. This CDR3 is built from 15 residues. Germline V lookup: CDR1 MNHEY, CDR2 SVGAGI. Sequencing input: naive CD8+ T cells sorted from blood. The TCR sequence derives from a man younger than 35 in good health. This chain connects TRBV6-5 to TRBJ2-2; the match to TRBD1 covers 8 bases. CDR3 sequence (DNA): TGTGCCAGCCGGACCCAGGGGGCGATCACCGGGGAGCTGTTTTTT. This codes for CASRTQGAITGELFF.